This TCR beta chain appears in the sequencing data of a study of blood T cell repertoires in COVID-19. This table comes from immunoSEQ multiplex PCR, and its TCRdb copy is limited to in-frame clones, with some not included. In the table there are roughly 41,000 clones, about 88% of which are singletons. The germline V gene encodes CDR1 SGHTA and CDR2 FQGNSA. The CDR3 sequence is 15 residues long. The junction had 7 bases not matched to a gene; V was cut back by 1 base and J by 7 bases. This clone was recorded only once. Participants, about 18 to 90 years old, spanned around 25 US areas. This sequence joins TRBV7-2 and TRBJ2-7; TRBD2 matches at 10 bases. Sequencing was carried out using PBMCs or T cells enriched from blood (not recorded which). The TCR originated in a woman aged 45-60 years who had recovered from COVID-19. The CDR3 DNA sequence: TGTGCCAGCAGCTTAGAGTCTAGCGGGAGAGGTGAGCAGTACTTC. It yields the protein CASSLESSGRGEQYF.